These 30 T cell receptor beta chains originate from one sample sequenced in a study of blood T cell repertoires in COVID-19 (TCRdb year 2020). The library was prepared using the immunoSEQ multiplex PCR assay. In TCRdb, the immuneACCESS table is reduced to in-frame sequences with V and J assigned. These tables do not hold every clone; where another copy was compared, an unresolved V gene accounts for under half, and the others remain unexplained. The sample table records hundreds of thousands of clones; roughly 88% of these occur just once. The ten largest account for about 15% of the sample. What was sequenced was PBMCs or T cells enriched from blood (not recorded which). These TCRs come from a woman aged 50 to 65 with acute COVID-19.

V and J are TRBV5-1 and TRBJ2-1, with D possibly TRBD1 on 6 matching bases. Trimming left V 2 bases short and J 0 bases short, with 15 bases between. The germline V gene has CDR1 SGHRS and CDR2 YFSETQ. CDR3 size: 17 residues. CDR3 residues: CASSFNQGSGSYNEQFF. CDR3 nucleotides: TGCGCCAGCAGCTTTAACCAGGGGAGCGGCTCCTACAATGAGCAGTTCTTC.

The V and J genes are TRBV19 and TRBJ2-1, with D perhaps matching TRBD2 (6 bases). The length of the CDR3 is 16 residues. Germline V gene lookup returns CDR1 LNHDA and CDR2 SQIVND (reference sequence). V shed 7 bases and J shed 4 bases, with 20 bases lying between them. The CDR3 region has the DNA TGTGCCAGTACGGGCCGGGAGCCAGCCGGATACAATGAGCAGTTCTTC. This translates into CASTGREPAGYNEQFF.

This rearrangement joins TRBV9 to TRBJ2-1; 9 bases are a match to TRBD1. V lost 3 bases, J lost 9 bases, and 10 bases stayed unmatched. CDR3 length: 15 residues. Germline-derived CDR1 and CDR2 are SGDLS and YYNGEE. The CDR3 protein is CASSAPGQGTAEQFF. In DNA, the CDR3 is TGTGCCAGCAGCGCCCCCGGACAGGGGACGGCTGAGCAGTTCTTC.

V usage is TRBV9 and J usage is TRBJ2-7; 7 bases match TRBD2. V shed 2 bases and J 3 bases; nucleotides not matched to a gene: 8. The CDR3 length is 15 residues. Germline loops: CDR1 SGDLS, CDR2 YYNGEE. The CDR3 nucleotides read TGTGCCAGCAGCGTCGGAGGGACTAACCGCTACGAGCAGTACTTC. Translated: CASSVGGTNRYEQYF.

This clone was seen a handful of times. The chain carries TRBV13 and TRBJ1-5; D gene unclear. CDR1 PRHDT and CDR2 FYEKMQ come from the germline V gene (reference sequence). This CDR3 has 13 residues. Trimming cost V 5 bases and J 4 bases, with 9 bases left between them. The CDR3 loop reads CASSPGSNQPQHF. The DNA of the CDR3 is TGTGCCAGCAGCCCGGGTTCTAATCAGCCCCAGCATTTT.

V and J are TRBV7-6 and TRBJ1-5; no definite D call. The CDR3 is made up of 14 amino acids. V was pared by 1 base and J by 4 bases, with 8 bases between. The germline CDR1 and CDR2 sequences are SGHVS and FNYEAQ. CDR3 sequence: CASSLVGSNQPQHF. Written as DNA, the CDR3 is TGTGCCAGCAGCTTAGTAGGGAGTAATCAGCCCCAGCATTTT.

CDR3 DNA: TGTGCCAGCAGCTCCCCCGGTTCAAATGGCTACACCTTC. Amino acids: CASSSPGSNGYTF. The chain joins TRBV12-3 or TRBV12-4 to TRBJ1-2, with D unclear. CDR3 size: 13 residues. The ends were cut back, 6 bases at V and 6 bases at J, with 14 bases in the middle.

V is TRBV6-5 and J is TRBJ1-4, with D unclear. The CDR3 is 14 residues long. Between the trimmed V and J ends, which lost 4 bases and 2 bases, there was a span of 8 bases. CDR1 is MNHEY and CDR2 is SVGAGI in the germline V gene. CDR3 sequence reads: CASSLHGTNEKLFF. The CDR3 nucleotides are TGTGCCAGCAGTTTACACGGGACTAATGAAAAACTGTTTTTT.

The chain's CDR3 is CAIMPSGSNYEQYF. CDR3 DNA sequence: TGTGCCATCATGCCTAGCGGGAGCAACTACGAGCAGTACTTC. V is TRBV10-3 and J is TRBJ2-7; TRBD2 matches at 10 bases. The J segment lost 3 bases and the V segment lost 7 bases, leaving 6 bases of the junction unmatched. This CDR3 spans 14 amino acids. Germline CDR1 is ENHRY and CDR2 is SYGVKD.

The chain has TRBV7-3 and TRBJ2-3, with 9 bases that match TRBD2. Trimming removed 0 bases from V and 2 bases from J; junction bases left unmatched: 6. The CDR3 extends over 17 amino acids. Looked up from germline, CDR1 is SGHTA and CDR2 is FQGTGA. CDR3 protein: CASSLTGLAGNTDTQYF. The CDR3 DNA reads TGTGCCAGCAGCTTAACAGGGCTAGCGGGAAACACAGATACGCAGTATTTT.

This clone was counted once. V usage is TRBV20-1 and J usage is TRBJ1-2, with D possibly being TRBD1 (6 bases). V gave up 3 bases and J gave up 9 bases, with 8 bases separating them. Germline assignment: CDR1 DFQATT and CDR2 SNEGSKA (reference sequence). CDR3 length: 10 amino acids. In nucleotides, the CDR3 is TGCAGTGCTAGTACAGGGAGCTACACCTTC. Protein sequence: CSASTGSYTF.

The CDR3 nucleotides are TGTGCCAGCAGTTTAACAGGTTTCTCTGGAAACACCATATATTTT. Amino acids: CASSLTGFSGNTIYF. The V and J genes are TRBV28 and TRBJ1-3; D perhaps matches TRBD1 (5 bases). Per the germline V gene, CDR1 is MDHEN and CDR2 is SYDVKM. CDR3 size: 15 residues. V was trimmed by 2 bases and J by 0 bases, leaving 8 bases between them.

In its sample, this clone was seen a few times. The rearrangement joins TRBV6-6 to TRBJ2-7; 10 bases are a match to TRBD2. Germline-derived CDR1 and CDR2 are MNHNY and SVGAGI (reference sequence). The CDR3 covers 15 residues. V shed 7 bases, J shed 5 bases, and the junction held 11 bases outside the gene matches. CDR3 sequence: CASTLAAGGFNEQYF. In nucleotides, the CDR3 is TGTGCCAGCACCCTTGCAGCGGGAGGGTTCAACGAGCAGTACTTC.

The chain employs TRBV4-1 and TRBJ2-7; D unresolved. The V end lost 0 bases, the J end lost 1 base, and 13 bases lay between the germline ends. Per the germline V gene, CDR1 is MGHRA and CDR2 is YSYEKL. The CDR3 totals 16 residues. CDR3 in DNA: TGCGCCAGCAGCCAAGATATTGGCGACAAGTCCTACGAGCAGTACTTC. It yields the protein CASSQDIGDKSYEQYF.

The V gene is TRBV19, the J gene TRBJ2-7; D perhaps matches TRBD1 (6 bases). Germline-derived CDR1 and CDR2 are LNHDA and SQIVND (reference sequence). CDR3 length: 14 residues. Trimming took 6 bases from V and 2 from J, leaving 14 bases between them. CDR3 coding DNA: TGTGCCAGTAGCCGGACAGCGAACGCCTACGAGCAGTACTTC. Its protein is CASSRTANAYEQYF.

This chain joins TRBV29-1 and TRBJ2-3; no definite D call. There are 12 residues in the CDR3. V lost 5 bases, J lost 0 bases, and 6 bases lay in between. Germline-derived CDR1 and CDR2 are SQVTM and ANQGSEA. CDR3 protein: CSVRYSTDTQYF. The CDR3 nucleotides read TGCAGCGTTCGGTACAGCACAGATACGCAGTATTTT.

The V and J genes are TRBV12-3 or TRBV12-4 and TRBJ2-7; 9 bases align to TRBD1. Losses at the gene ends were 8 bases for V and 6 bases for J; bases not matched to a gene: 8. CDR3 length: 13 residues. The CDR3 sequence is CASSRQGVGEQYF. For the CDR3, the DNA is TGTGCCAGCTCTAGACAGGGGGTTGGCGAGCAGTACTTC.

The chain carries TRBV11-1 and TRBJ2-5; 11 positions match TRBD1. CDR1 is SGHAT, CDR2 FQDESV, per germline (reference sequence). V shed 7 bases and J 5 bases; nucleotides not matched to a gene: 6. There are 14 residues in the CDR3. The CDR3 region is CASTSDRGLETQYF. The CDR3 DNA reads TGTGCCAGCACCTCGGACAGGGGGCTGGAGACCCAGTACTTC.

This clone was detected only a few times. The CDR3 loop reads CASSQDRAGGFYGYTF. As DNA, the CDR3 is TGCGCCAGCAGCCAAGATCGGGCAGGGGGCTTCTATGGCTACACCTTC. The chain uses TRBV4-3 and TRBJ1-2, with 8 bases matching TRBD1. The CDR3 sequence is 16 residues long. CDR1 LGHNA and CDR2 YSLEER come from the germline V gene. The ends lost 0 bases at V and 4 bases at J; junction bases unmatched: 7.

CDR3 sequence: CASTRRGQGPSGGYTF. For the CDR3, the DNA is TGTGCCAGTACCCGTCGGGGACAGGGGCCTTCCGGTGGCTACACCTTC. The chain has TRBV19 and TRBJ1-2; 10 nucleotides match TRBD1. Trimming cost V 7 bases and J 7 bases; bases outside gene matches: 15. Germline V gene sequence: CDR1 LNHDA, CDR2 SQIVND (reference sequence). The CDR3 loop spans 16 amino acids.

The V gene is TRBV6-5, the J gene TRBJ1-1; D call uncertain. CDR3 length: 15 amino acids. In germline, CDR1 is MNHEY, CDR2 SVGAGI. Trimming left V 5 bases short and J 1 base short, with 14 bases between. CDR3 coding DNA: TGTGCCAGCAGTAACGCGGGAGCCTCGAACACTGAAGCTTTCTTT. It yields the protein CASSNAGASNTEAFF.

The chain uses TRBV27 and TRBJ2-5, with 11 bases identical to TRBD1. There are 17 residues in the CDR3. J lost 1 base, V lost 6 bases, and 10 bases had no gene match. In germline, CDR1 is MNHEY, CDR2 SMNVEV (reference sequence). CDR3 region: CASRWRADRGLQETQYF. CDR3 in DNA: TGTGCCAGCAGATGGCGGGCGGACAGGGGGCTCCAAGAGACCCAGTACTTC.

The genes are TRBV13 and TRBJ2-7; 8 nucleotides agree with TRBD1. J was trimmed by 0 bases and V by 5 bases; bases with no gene match: 6. The CDR3 is 15 amino acids. The V gene's germline CDR1 is PRHDT and CDR2 FYEKMQ (reference sequence). DNA of the CDR3: TGTGCCAGCAGCCCCGGACAGGGACCCTCCTACGAGCAGTACTTC. It is translated as CASSPGQGPSYEQYF.

The rearrangement links TRBV7-9 to TRBJ2-2; the D gene is possibly TRBD2 (6 bases). Deletions cut 5 bases from V and 0 bases from J, with 10 bases between. The CDR3 loop spans 15 amino acids. Germline V CDR1 and CDR2: SEHNR, FQNEAQ (reference sequence). As DNA, the CDR3 is TGTGCCAGCAGCATGGGGGGATCGAACACCGGGGAGCTGTTTTTT. Protein product: CASSMGGSNTGELFF.

Remarks on this clone: The sample contains more than one DNA sequence encoding this CDR3. The chain employs TRBV19 and TRBJ2-7; D is unresolved. In germline, CDR1 is LNHDA, CDR2 SQIVND (reference sequence). The CDR3 runs 13 residues. V dropped 3 bases and J dropped 1 base, with 7 bases sitting between them. The CDR3: CASSIADSYEQYF. In nucleotides, the CDR3 is TGTGCCAGTAGTATCGCGGATTCCTACGAGCAGTACTTC.

This clone was seen just once. The chain links TRBV11-2 to TRBJ1-3; 9 bases are shared with TRBD1. Germline loops: CDR1 SGHAT, CDR2 FQNNGV. This CDR3 is 17 amino acids long. The junction had 4 bases not matched to a gene; V was cut back by 0 bases and J by 1 base. The CDR3 nucleotides read TGTGCCAGCAGCTTAGAAAGGGACAGGGTTTCTGGAAACACCATATATTTT. This translates into CASSLERDRVSGNTIYF.

The V and J genes are TRBV2 and TRBJ1-2, with TRBD1 identical over 9 bases. CDR1 and CDR2 (germline): SNHLY, FYNNEI. This CDR3 is built from 14 residues. With 6 bases clipped from V and 3 bases from J, the junction kept 5 bases outside the gene matches. DNA of the CDR3: TGTGCCAGCAGGGCCGGGACAGGGTACTATGGCTACACCTTC. Its protein product is CASRAGTGYYGYTF.

This chain joins TRBV12-3 or TRBV12-4 and TRBJ1-1; tentatively, D is TRBD1 (5 bases). The germline V and J ends were trimmed by 6 bases and 4 bases, with 6 bases remaining between them. CDR3 length: 11 residues. The CDR3 DNA is TGTGCCAGCAGAGACAGCACTGAAGCTTTCTTT. Its translation is CASRDSTEAFF.

This clone was recorded at least ten times. The V and J genes are TRBV4-1 and TRBJ2-2; D unclear. Germline loops: CDR1 MGHRA, CDR2 YSYEKL. V was pared by 2 bases and J by 0 bases, with 13 bases between. This CDR3 comprises 17 residues. The CDR3 nucleotides are TGCGCCAGCAGCCAACCGCTGAGGAGATCGAACACCGGGGAGCTGTTTTTT. Translation: CASSQPLRRSNTGELFF.

The chain combines TRBV7-2 with TRBJ2-1; 9 bases map to TRBD2. J gave up 9 bases and V 8 bases, and 14 bases lay outside the gene matches. Germline V lookup: CDR1 SGHTA, CDR2 FQGNSA. The CDR3 length is 15 residues. In DNA, the CDR3 is TGTGCCAGCGGCGAGGCTAGCGGGGCCCTGTTTGAGCAGTTCTTC. Its protein is CASGEASGALFEQFF.